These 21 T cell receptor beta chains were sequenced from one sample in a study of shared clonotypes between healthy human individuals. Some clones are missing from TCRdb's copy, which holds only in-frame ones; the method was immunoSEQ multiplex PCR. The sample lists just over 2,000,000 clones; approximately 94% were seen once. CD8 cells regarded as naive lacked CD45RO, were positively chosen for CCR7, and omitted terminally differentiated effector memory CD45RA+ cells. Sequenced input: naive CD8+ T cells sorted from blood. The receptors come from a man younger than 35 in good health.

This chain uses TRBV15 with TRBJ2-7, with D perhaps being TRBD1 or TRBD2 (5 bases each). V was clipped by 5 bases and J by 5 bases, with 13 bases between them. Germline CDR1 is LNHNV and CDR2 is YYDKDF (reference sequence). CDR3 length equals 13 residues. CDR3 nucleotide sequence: TGTGCCACCAGCTCATCGGGGCCCCACGAGCAGTACTTC. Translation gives CATSSSGPHEQYF.

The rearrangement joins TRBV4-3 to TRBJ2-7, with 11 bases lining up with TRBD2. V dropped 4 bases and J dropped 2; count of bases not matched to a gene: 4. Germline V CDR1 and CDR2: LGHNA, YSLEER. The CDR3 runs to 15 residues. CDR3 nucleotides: TGCGCCAGCAGCCGGGGACTAGCGGAGGCCTACGAGCAGTACTTC. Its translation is CASSRGLAEAYEQYF.

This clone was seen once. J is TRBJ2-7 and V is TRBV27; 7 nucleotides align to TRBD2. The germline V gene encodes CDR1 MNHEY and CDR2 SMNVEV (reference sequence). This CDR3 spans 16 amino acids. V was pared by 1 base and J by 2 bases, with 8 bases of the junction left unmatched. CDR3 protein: CASSLLHSGRAYEQYF. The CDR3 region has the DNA TGTGCCAGCAGTTTATTACACTCAGGGAGGGCCTACGAGCAGTACTTC.

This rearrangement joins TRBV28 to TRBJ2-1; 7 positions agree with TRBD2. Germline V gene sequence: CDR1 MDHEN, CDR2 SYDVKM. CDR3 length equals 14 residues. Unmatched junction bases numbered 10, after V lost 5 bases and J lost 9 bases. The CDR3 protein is CASSVTGGISEQFF. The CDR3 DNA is TGTGCCAGCAGTGTGACGGGAGGAATCAGTGAGCAGTTCTTC.

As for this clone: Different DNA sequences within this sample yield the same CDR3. CDR3 DNA sequence: TGCAGCGTCCGGGACAGCTCCTACAATGAGCAGTTCTTC. It is translated as CSVRDSSYNEQFF. The chain has TRBV29-1 and TRBJ2-1; the match to TRBD1 covers 7 bases. The CDR3 totals 13 residues. V gave up 6 bases and J gave up 0 bases; unmatched junction bases: 2. The germline V gene has CDR1 SQVTM and CDR2 ANQGSEA.

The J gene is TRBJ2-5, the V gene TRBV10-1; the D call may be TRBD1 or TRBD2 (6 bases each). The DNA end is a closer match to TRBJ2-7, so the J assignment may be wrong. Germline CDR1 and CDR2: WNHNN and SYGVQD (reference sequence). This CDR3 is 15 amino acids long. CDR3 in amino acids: CASSESGRGGSEQYF. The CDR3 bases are TGCGCCAGCAGTGAGTCAGGCAGGGGAGGTTCCGAGCAGTACTTC.

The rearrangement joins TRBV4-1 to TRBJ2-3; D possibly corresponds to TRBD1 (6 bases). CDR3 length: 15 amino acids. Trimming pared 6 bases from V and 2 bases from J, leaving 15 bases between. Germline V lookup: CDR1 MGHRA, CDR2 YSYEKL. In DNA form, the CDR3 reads TGCGCCAGCAGTTTTCAGGGGTTTTTCACAGATACGCAGTATTTT. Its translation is CASSFQGFFTDTQYF.

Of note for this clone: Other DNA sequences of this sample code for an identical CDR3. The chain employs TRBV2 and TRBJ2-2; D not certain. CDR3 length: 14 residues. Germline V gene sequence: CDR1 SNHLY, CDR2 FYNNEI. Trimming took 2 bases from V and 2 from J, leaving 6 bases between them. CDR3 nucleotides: TGTGCCAGCAGTGAAACGGAAAACACCGGGGAGCTGTTTTTT. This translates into CASSETENTGELFF.

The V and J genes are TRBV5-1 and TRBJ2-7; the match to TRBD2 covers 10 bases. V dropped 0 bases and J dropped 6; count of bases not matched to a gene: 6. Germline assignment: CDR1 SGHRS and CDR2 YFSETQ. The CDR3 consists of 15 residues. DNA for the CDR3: TGCGCCAGCAGCTTGGACCTAGCGGGAGTTGGCGAGCAGTACTTC. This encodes CASSLDLAGVGEQYF.

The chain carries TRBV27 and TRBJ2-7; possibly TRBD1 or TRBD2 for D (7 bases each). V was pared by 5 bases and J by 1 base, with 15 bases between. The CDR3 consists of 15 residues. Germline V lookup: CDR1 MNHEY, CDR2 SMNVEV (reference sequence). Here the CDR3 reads CASSPQGGNSYEQYF. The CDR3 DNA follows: TGTGCCAGCAGTCCCCAGGGGGGGAATTCCTACGAGCAGTACTTC.

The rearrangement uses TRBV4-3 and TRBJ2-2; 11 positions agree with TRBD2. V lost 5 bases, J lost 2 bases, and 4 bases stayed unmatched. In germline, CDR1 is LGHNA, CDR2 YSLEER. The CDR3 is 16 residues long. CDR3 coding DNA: TGCGCCAGCAGCTCCGGGACTAGCGGTAACACCGGGGAGCTGTTTTTT. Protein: CASSSGTSGNTGELFF.

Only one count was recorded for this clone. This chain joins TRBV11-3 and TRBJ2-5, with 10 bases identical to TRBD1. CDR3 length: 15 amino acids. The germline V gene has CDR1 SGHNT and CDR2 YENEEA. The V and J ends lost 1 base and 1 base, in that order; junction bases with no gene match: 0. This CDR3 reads CASSLGTGGQETQYF. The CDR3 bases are TGTGCCAGCAGCTTAGGGACAGGGGGCCAAGAGACCCAGTACTTC.

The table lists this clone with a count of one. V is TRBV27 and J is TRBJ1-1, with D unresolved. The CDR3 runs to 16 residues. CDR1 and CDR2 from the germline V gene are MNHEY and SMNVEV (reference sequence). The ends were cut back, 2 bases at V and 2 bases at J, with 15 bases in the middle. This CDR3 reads CASSLRPVHHNTEAFF. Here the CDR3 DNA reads TGTGCCAGCAGTTTAAGGCCCGTTCATCATAACACTGAAGCTTTCTTT.

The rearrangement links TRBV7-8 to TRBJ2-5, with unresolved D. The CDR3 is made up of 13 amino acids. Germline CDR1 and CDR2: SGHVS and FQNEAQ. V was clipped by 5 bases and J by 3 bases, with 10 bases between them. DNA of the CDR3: TGTGCCAGCAGCCATCCAATTGAAGAGACCCAGTACTTC. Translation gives CASSHPIEETQYF.

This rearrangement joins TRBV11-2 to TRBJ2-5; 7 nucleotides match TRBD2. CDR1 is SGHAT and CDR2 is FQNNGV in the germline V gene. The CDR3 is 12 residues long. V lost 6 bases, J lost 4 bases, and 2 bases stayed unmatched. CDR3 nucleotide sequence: TGTGCCAGCAGTCGGGGGGTAGAGACCCAGTACTTC. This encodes CASSRGVETQYF.

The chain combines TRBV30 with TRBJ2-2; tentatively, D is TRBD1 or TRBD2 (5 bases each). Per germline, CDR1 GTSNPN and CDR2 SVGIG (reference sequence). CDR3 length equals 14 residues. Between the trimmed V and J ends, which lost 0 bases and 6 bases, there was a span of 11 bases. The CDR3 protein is CAWSVLGDAGELFF. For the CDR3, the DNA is TGTGCCTGGAGTGTGTTGGGGGATGCCGGGGAGCTGTTTTTT.

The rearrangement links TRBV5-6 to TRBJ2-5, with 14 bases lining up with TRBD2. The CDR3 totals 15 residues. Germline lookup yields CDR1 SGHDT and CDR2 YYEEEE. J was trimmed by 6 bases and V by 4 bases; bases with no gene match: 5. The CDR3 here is CASSVGTSGGKTQYF. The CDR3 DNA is TGTGCCAGCAGCGTTGGGACTAGCGGGGGAAAGACCCAGTACTTC.

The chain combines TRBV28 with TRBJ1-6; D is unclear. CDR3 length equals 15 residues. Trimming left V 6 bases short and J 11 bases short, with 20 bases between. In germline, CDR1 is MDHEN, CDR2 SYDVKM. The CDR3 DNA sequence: TGTGCCAGCAGATTGGAGGCAGGTGATTGGGCACCCCTCCACTTT. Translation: CASRLEAGDWAPLHF.

The CDR3 DNA reads as TGTGCCAGCAGTTTAAGTACGAGCGGGGGGTTCTACGAGCAGTACTTC. Translating gives CASSLSTSGGFYEQYF. This rearrangement joins TRBV27 to TRBJ2-7; 9 bases fit TRBD2. CDR3 size: 16 residues. The V gene's germline CDR1 is MNHEY and CDR2 SMNVEV (reference sequence). Trimming took 2 bases from V and 3 from J; bases not matched to a gene: 8.

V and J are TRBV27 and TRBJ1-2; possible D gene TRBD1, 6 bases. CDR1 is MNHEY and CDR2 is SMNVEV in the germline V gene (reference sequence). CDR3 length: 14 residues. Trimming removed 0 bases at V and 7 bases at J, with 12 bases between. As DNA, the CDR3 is TGTGCCAGCAGTTTATCGGGGGGGCGGCTTGGCTACACCTTC. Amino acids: CASSLSGGRLGYTF.

The CDR3 here is CASSQGSAASTDTQYF. The CDR3 DNA reads TGCGCCAGCAGCCAAGGTAGCGCGGCTAGCACAGATACGCAGTATTTT. The chain has TRBV4-3 and TRBJ2-3, with D maybe TRBD2 (5 bases). Per the germline V gene, CDR1 is LGHNA and CDR2 is YSLEER. Deletions cut 1 base from V and 0 bases from J, with 11 bases between. This CDR3 comprises 16 residues.